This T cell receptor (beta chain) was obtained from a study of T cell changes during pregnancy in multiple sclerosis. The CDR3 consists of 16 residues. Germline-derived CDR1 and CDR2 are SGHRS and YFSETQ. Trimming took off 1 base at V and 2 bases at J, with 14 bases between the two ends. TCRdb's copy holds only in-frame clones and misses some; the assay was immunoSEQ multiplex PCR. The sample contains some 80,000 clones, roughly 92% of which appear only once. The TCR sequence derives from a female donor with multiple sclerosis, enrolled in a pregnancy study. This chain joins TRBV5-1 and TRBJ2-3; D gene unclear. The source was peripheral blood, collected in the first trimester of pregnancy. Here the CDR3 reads CASSLYYRQLTDTQYF. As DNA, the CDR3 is TGCGCCAGCAGCTTGTATTACAGACAACTCACAGATACGCAGTATTTT.